This entry features one TCR beta chain sequence. The CDR3 covers 15 residues. In germline, CDR1 is MGHDK, CDR2 SYGVNS. V lost 1 base and J lost 6, with 13 bases in between. This record comes from a study of T cell changes during pregnancy in multiple sclerosis. Profiled with immunoSEQ multiplex PCR; TCRdb holds only in-frame clones, not every one. Seen here are around 78,000 clones, roughly 89% observed once, and the top ten hold roughly 0.7%. The source is a female donor in good health, enrolled as a control in a pregnancy study. This sequence joins TRBV25-1 and TRBJ1-5, with D possibly TRBD1 on 6 matching bases. Sample: peripheral blood, taken in the third trimester of pregnancy. The CDR3 loop is CASSEFGGAGQPQHF. DNA for the CDR3: TGTGCCAGCAGTGAATTTGGGGGGGCCGGTCAGCCCCAGCATTTT.